This T cell receptor beta chain is from a study of neurological immune-mediated disorders. Notes on the study in general: The greatest TCR clonal expansion occurred in HTLV-1-associated myelopathy and the least in multiple sclerosis, which fell below healthy controls. CDR3 amino acid sequences of expanded clones were not shared across subjects, a result suggesting private repertoires in all groups.

This clonotype was observed many times. Its antigen is not identified. The starting material, 2 million PBMCs stored at -80 C, gave rise to the unsorted libraries. TCRdb called the 5' RACE reads again in MiXCR, with one record for every CDR3 protein. The table includes 31,000 or so distinct CDR3 sequences, approximately 4.5% detected once. The specimen was PBMCs. The clonotype originates from a man aged 18 to 35 in good health.

CDR3 amino acids: CALRLAGGRETQYF. The DNA for the CDR3 is TGTGCCTTACGACTAGCGGGGGGACGAGAGACCCAGTACTTC. The rearrangement uses TRBV30 and TRBJ2-5, with 13 nucleotides matching TRBD2. The CDR3 is 14 residues long. Germline V gene sequence: CDR1 GTSNPN, CDR2 SVGIG (reference sequence). With V trimmed by 7 bases and J by 4 bases, 6 bases remained unmatched.